Included here is one T cell receptor (beta chain) sequence, with context. As yet, its antigen is unknown. The sample comes from a study of cytomegalovirus exposure and HLA in healthy donors. Findings and caveats of the study: Listed as cytomegalovirus-associated were 150 to 200 TCR beta chains. Later, TCR association rates were found to vary by HLA locus, highest for DRB1 and lowest for HLA-C. The majority of TCR sequences were rare, yet some public TCRs appeared in many donors.

Both 60 Vbeta primers and 13 Jbeta primers went into the PCR. Per the original methods: An analysis performed later counted about 80 million unique TCR beta chains (roughly 11 million of them shared). The table came from immunoSEQ multiplex PCR; TCRdb's copy has only in-frame clones and leaves some out. V, J and clone size reflect that table, while D and trimming were determined from the DNA. This sample has roughly 170,000 clones, with roughly three quarters found just once. The TCR sequence derives from a woman in her fifties or sixties in good health and CMV-seropositive. Sequencing input: PBMCs.

The CDR3 DNA is TGTGCCAGCAGCCAAAGGGAGGCAAGCTCTGGAAACACCATATATTTT. Its protein product is CASSQREASSGNTIYF. The rearrangement joins TRBV7-9 to TRBJ1-3, with D unresolved. This CDR3 is built from 16 residues. Trimming cost V 5 bases and J 0 bases, with 14 bases left between them. CDR1 is SEHNR, CDR2 FQNEAQ, per germline (reference sequence).